Listed below are T cell receptor beta chains from one sample, sequenced in a study of early T cells in non-severe SARS-CoV-2 infection. TCRdb reanalysed the 5' RACE reads using MiXCR and keeps one entry per CDR3 protein. Of about 18,000 distinct CDR3 sequences in the sample, approximately 6.2% were seen once. The sequenced sample was whole blood. These receptors were obtained from an adult who was a healthcare worker with PCR-confirmed SARS-CoV-2 infection or an uninfected control (not recorded which). The CDR3 runs from the conserved cysteine through the conserved F or W. A D gene is named only where the DNA matches it firmly. Only some rows state a clone size, as once, few, many or a class for expanded clones.

CDR3 DNA: TGTGCCAGCAGCTTAAGCAGGCACAGAAATGAGCAGTTCTTC; CDR3 protein: CASSLSRHRNEQFF; V gene: TRBV7-2; D gene: .; clone size: many; J gene: TRBJ2-1
CDR3 DNA: TGCGCCAGCAGCCAAAACCCTCGGGCCCTCGAGCAGTACTTC; CDR3 protein: CASSQNPRALEQYF; V gene: TRBV4-1; D gene: .; clone size: few; J gene: TRBJ2-7
CDR3 DNA: TGTGCCAGCAGGCCCGACGCCAGGAAGCAGTACTTC; CDR3 protein: CASRPDARKQYF; V gene: TRBV27; D gene: .; clone size: many; J gene: TRBJ2-7
CDR3 DNA: TGTGCCAGCAGTGCCCAGGCAGGGATCGGCAATCAGCCCCAGCATTTT; CDR3 protein: CASSAQAGIGNQPQHF; V gene: TRBV6-1; D gene: .; clone size: medium-sized; J gene: TRBJ1-5
CDR3 DNA: TGTGCCAGTAGTATGGATGGCAGTTTGGCCCGTACTGAAGCTTTCTTT; CDR3 protein: CASSMDGSLARTEAFF; V gene: TRBV19; D gene: .; clone size: many; J gene: TRBJ1-1
CDR3 DNA: TGCAGTGCCTGGGACAGTAGCTCCTACGAGCAGTACTTC; CDR3 protein: CSAWDSSSYEQYF; V gene: TRBV20-1; D gene: TRBD1; clone size: many; J gene: TRBJ2-7
CDR3 DNA: TGTGCCAGCAGCCAAGCAGTAGGCGAAGAAACAGATACGCAGTATTTT; CDR3 protein: CASSQAVGEETDTQYF; V gene: TRBV4-2; D gene: .; clone size: few; J gene: TRBJ2-3
CDR3 DNA: TGTGCCAGCAGTTTATCTGACTACGAGCAGTACTTC; CDR3 protein: CASSLSDYEQYF; V gene: TRBV28; D gene: .; clone size: many; J gene: TRBJ2-7
CDR3 DNA: TGTGCCAGCTCACTAACACCGATGAACACTGAAGCTTTCTTT; CDR3 protein: CASSLTPMNTEAFF; V gene: TRBV18; D gene: .; clone size: many; J gene: TRBJ1-1
CDR3 DNA: TGCAGTGCTAGTTCGCAGGGTAGCACAGATACGCAGTATTTT; CDR3 protein: CSASSQGSTDTQYF; V gene: TRBV20-1; D gene: .; clone size: .; J gene: TRBJ2-3
CDR3 DNA: TGTGCCAGCAGCTTAGGGGCCCTGGGCGACACTGAAGCTTTCTTT; CDR3 protein: CASSLGALGDTEAFF; V gene: TRBV7-3; D gene: .; clone size: medium-sized; J gene: TRBJ1-1
CDR3 DNA: TGTGCCAGCGAACTAGGGGAGTACGAGCAGTACTTC; CDR3 protein: CASELGEYEQYF; V gene: TRBV2; D gene: .; clone size: many; J gene: TRBJ2-7
CDR3 DNA: TGTGCCTGGAGTGTACGAGCGGGAGCGACAGATACGCAGTATTTT; CDR3 protein: CAWSVRAGATDTQYF; V gene: TRBV30; D gene: TRBD2; clone size: medium-sized; J gene: TRBJ2-3
CDR3 DNA: TGTGCCAGCAGCAAAGAGGGGGGGACAGATACGCAGTATTTT; CDR3 protein: CASSKEGGTDTQYF; V gene: TRBV3-1; D gene: .; clone size: many; J gene: TRBJ2-3
CDR3 DNA: TGCAGTGCGGAGGGGCGCGATGAGCAGTTCTTC; CDR3 protein: CSAEGRDEQFF; V gene: TRBV20-1; D gene: .; clone size: many; J gene: TRBJ2-1
CDR3 DNA: TGTGCCAGCAGCCCTTCCGGGAGGAGGGACACTGAAGCTTTCTTT; CDR3 protein: CASSPSGRRDTEAFF; V gene: TRBV7-3; D gene: .; clone size: many; J gene: TRBJ1-1
CDR3 DNA: TGTGCCACCAGTCTCGGGACAGGGTACGAGCAGTACTTC; CDR3 protein: CATSLGTGYEQYF; V gene: TRBV24-1; D gene: TRBD1; clone size: many; J gene: TRBJ2-7
CDR3 DNA: TGTGCCAGCAGTTCGAGACCAGACAATGAGCAGTTCTTC; CDR3 protein: CASSSRPDNEQFF; V gene: TRBV12-3/TRBV12-4; D gene: .; clone size: few; J gene: TRBJ2-1
CDR3 DNA: TGTGCCACCAGCAAAAGGGGGGGACCCACCGGGGAGCTGTTTTTT; CDR3 protein: CATSKRGGPTGELFF; V gene: TRBV15; D gene: .; clone size: medium-sized; J gene: TRBJ2-2
CDR3 DNA: TGTGCCATCGGCGCGGGAGGGGAGCATACGCAGTATTTT; CDR3 protein: CAIGAGGEHTQYF; V gene: TRBV10-3; D gene: TRBD2; clone size: many; J gene: TRBJ2-3
CDR3 DNA: TGTGCCAGCAGTTTAGAGGGGACCGGGGAGCTGTTTTTT; CDR3 protein: CASSLEGTGELFF; V gene: TRBV27; D gene: .; clone size: many; J gene: TRBJ2-2
CDR3 DNA: TGTGCCAGCAGCGTAGGGACTAGCGGGGCCTACGAGCAGTACTTC; CDR3 protein: CASSVGTSGAYEQYF; V gene: TRBV9; D gene: TRBD2; clone size: many; J gene: TRBJ2-7
CDR3 DNA: TGTGCCAGCAGCAGGCCTAGCGGGAATGAGACCCAGTACTTC; CDR3 protein: CASSRPSGNETQYF; V gene: TRBV7-8; D gene: TRBD2; clone size: few; J gene: TRBJ2-5
CDR3 DNA: TGCAGTGCTACCGGGAGCTCCTACAATGAGCAGTTCTTC; CDR3 protein: CSATGSSYNEQFF; V gene: TRBV20-1; D gene: .; clone size: many; J gene: TRBJ2-1
CDR3 DNA: TGTGCCATCAGTCAACAGCCCAGGGGGCGCGTCTACAATGAGCAGTTCTTC; CDR3 protein: CAISQQPRGRVYNEQFF; V gene: TRBV6-1; D gene: TRBD1; clone size: many; J gene: TRBJ2-1
CDR3 DNA: TGCAGCGTTGAAGGGGACAGGAGAAATACGCAGTATTTT; CDR3 protein: CSVEGDRRNTQYF; V gene: TRBV29-1; D gene: TRBD1; clone size: many; J gene: TRBJ2-3
CDR3 DNA: TGTGCCAGCAGTGATTCGGTAGCGGGAGGAGCAACAGATACGCAGTATTTT; CDR3 protein: CASSDSVAGGATDTQYF; V gene: TRBV6-4; D gene: TRBD2; clone size: many; J gene: TRBJ2-3
CDR3 DNA: TGTGCCAGCAGACAACAGGGAATTGGCAATCAGCCCCAGCATTTT; CDR3 protein: CASRQQGIGNQPQHF; V gene: TRBV28; D gene: .; clone size: many; J gene: TRBJ1-5
CDR3 DNA: TGTGCCAGCAGTTCCCCGAGCAGCCCAGGAGACAATGAGCAGTTCTTC; CDR3 protein: CASSSPSSPGDNEQFF; V gene: TRBV27; D gene: .; clone size: many; J gene: TRBJ2-1
CDR3 DNA: TGCGCCAGCAGCCCAATGAGTTCGTACCAAGAGACCCAGTACTTC; CDR3 protein: CASSPMSSYQETQYF; V gene: TRBV5-1; D gene: .; clone size: many; J gene: TRBJ2-5
CDR3 DNA: TGCAGTGGTGTTGGTGTTACTAGCGGGAGCTTCCAGCAGTTCTTC; CDR3 protein: CSGVGVTSGSFQQFF; V gene: TRBV20-1; D gene: TRBD2; clone size: many; J gene: TRBJ2-1
CDR3 DNA: TGTGCCAGCAGCACCACTAGCGGAGGAAACACCGGGGAGCTGTTTTTT; CDR3 protein: CASSTTSGGNTGELFF; V gene: TRBV11-2; D gene: TRBD2; clone size: many; J gene: TRBJ2-2
CDR3 DNA: TGTGCCAGCAGTCCCCGGGGACCACCAAACACCATATATTTT; CDR3 protein: CASSPRGPPNTIYF; V gene: TRBV6-6; D gene: .; clone size: few; J gene: TRBJ1-3
CDR3 DNA: TGTGCCTGGACCCCACTAGCGGGAATGGACACCGGGGAGCTGTTTTTT; CDR3 protein: CAWTPLAGMDTGELFF; V gene: TRBV30; D gene: TRBD2; clone size: few; J gene: TRBJ2-2
CDR3 DNA: TGTGCCAGCAGCCCAGAACAGGTTTGGCGCAATCAGCCCCAGCATTTT; CDR3 protein: CASSPEQVWRNQPQHF; V gene: TRBV7-2; D gene: .; clone size: many; J gene: TRBJ1-5
CDR3 DNA: TGTGCCAGCAGCTCCATTTACGGGGGGTCCTACAATGAGCAGTTCTTC; CDR3 protein: CASSSIYGGSYNEQFF; V gene: TRBV5-6; D gene: TRBD2; clone size: medium-sized; J gene: TRBJ2-1
CDR3 DNA: TGTGCCCGACTTGACAATGAGCAGTTCTTC; CDR3 protein: CARLDNEQFF; V gene: TRBV28; D gene: .; clone size: .; J gene: TRBJ2-1
CDR3 DNA: TGTGCCAGCAATATTAACGGCTTCGGGCAGGGACTAGCCTTGCATGAGCAGTTCTTC; CDR3 protein: CASNINGFGQGLALHEQFF; V gene: TRBV5-4; D gene: TRBD2; clone size: many; J gene: TRBJ2-1
CDR3 DNA: TGTGCCTGGGGGACGGGCGAGCAGTACTTC; CDR3 protein: CAWGTGEQYF; V gene: TRBV30; D gene: .; clone size: many; J gene: TRBJ2-7
CDR3 DNA: TGTGCCAGCAGCCCAGGAAGGCAGTCCTACGAGCAGTACTTC; CDR3 protein: CASSPGRQSYEQYF; V gene: TRBV9; D gene: .; clone size: few; J gene: TRBJ2-7
CDR3 DNA: TGTGCCAGCAGCCAAAATCCTCTAGCGAAATATAATGAGCAGTTCTTC; CDR3 protein: CASSQNPLAKYNEQFF; V gene: TRBV3-1; D gene: .; clone size: .; J gene: TRBJ2-1